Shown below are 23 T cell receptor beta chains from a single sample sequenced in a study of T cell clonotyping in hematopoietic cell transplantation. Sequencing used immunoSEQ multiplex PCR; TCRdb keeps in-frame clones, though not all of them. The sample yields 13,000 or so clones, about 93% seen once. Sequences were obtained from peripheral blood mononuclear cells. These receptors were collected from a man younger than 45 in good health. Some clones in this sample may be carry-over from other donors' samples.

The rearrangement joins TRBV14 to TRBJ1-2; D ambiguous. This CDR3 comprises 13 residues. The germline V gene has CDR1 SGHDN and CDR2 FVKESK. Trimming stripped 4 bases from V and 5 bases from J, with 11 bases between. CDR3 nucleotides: TGTGCCAGCAGCCCAGAGGACCGGTATGGCTACACCTTC. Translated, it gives CASSPEDRYGYTF.

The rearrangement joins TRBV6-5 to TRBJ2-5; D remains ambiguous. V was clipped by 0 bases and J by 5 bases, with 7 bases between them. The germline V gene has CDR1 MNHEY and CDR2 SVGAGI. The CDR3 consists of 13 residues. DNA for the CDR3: TGTGCCAGCAGTTACTCCACGTATGAGACCCAGTACTTC. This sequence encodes CASSYSTYETQYF.

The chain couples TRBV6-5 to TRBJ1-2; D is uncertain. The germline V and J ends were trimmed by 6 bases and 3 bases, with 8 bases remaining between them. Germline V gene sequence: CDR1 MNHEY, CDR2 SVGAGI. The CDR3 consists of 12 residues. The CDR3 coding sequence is TGTGCCAGCAGGAGGAAAGACTATGGCTACACCTTC. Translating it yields CASRRKDYGYTF.

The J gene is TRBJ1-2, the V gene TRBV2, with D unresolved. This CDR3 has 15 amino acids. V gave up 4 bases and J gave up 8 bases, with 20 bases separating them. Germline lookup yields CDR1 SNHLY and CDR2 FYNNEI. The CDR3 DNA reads TGTGCCAGCAGTGTTCGGTCTCGGTTACAGAAGGGCTACACCTTC. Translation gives CASSVRSRLQKGYTF.

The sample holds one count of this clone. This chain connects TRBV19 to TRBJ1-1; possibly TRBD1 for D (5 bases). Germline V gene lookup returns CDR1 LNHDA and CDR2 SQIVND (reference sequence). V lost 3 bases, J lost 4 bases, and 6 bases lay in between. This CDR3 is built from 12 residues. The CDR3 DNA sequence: TGTGCCAGTAGTATCCAGGGCACTGAAGCTTTCTTT. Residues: CASSIQGTEAFF.

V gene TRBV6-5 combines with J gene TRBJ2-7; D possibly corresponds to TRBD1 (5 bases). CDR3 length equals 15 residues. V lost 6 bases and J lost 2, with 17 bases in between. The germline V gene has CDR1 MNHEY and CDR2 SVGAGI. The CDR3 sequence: CASSAPQGIPYEQYF. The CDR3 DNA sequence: TGTGCCAGCAGCGCCCCCCAGGGTATCCCCTACGAGCAGTACTTC.

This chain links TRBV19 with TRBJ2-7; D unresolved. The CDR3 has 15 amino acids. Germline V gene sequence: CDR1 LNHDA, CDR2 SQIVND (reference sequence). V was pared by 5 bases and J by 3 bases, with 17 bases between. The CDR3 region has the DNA TGTGCCAGTAGTGTCCGAAAGGTTGGTGGCTACGAGCAGTACTTC. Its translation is CASSVRKVGGYEQYF.

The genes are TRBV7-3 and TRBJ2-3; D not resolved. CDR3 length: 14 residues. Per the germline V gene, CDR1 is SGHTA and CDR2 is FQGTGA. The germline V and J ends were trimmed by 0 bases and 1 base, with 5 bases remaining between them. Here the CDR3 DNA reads TGTGCCAGCAGCTTAACTAGGGGCACAGATACGCAGTATTTT. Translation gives CASSLTRGTDTQYF.

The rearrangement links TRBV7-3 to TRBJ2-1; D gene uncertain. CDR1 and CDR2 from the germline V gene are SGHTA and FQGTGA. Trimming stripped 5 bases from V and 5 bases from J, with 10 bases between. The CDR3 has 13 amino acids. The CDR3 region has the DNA TGTGCCAGCAGCCCAGGACGCGACAATGAGCAGTTCTTC. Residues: CASSPGRDNEQFF.

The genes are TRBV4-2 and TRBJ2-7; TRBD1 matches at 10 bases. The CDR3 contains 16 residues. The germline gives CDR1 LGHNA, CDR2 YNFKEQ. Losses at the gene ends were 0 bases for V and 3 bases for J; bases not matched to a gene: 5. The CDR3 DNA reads TGTGCCAGCAGCCAAGATGGGACAGGGGAAATCTACGAGCAGTACTTC. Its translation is CASSQDGTGEIYEQYF.

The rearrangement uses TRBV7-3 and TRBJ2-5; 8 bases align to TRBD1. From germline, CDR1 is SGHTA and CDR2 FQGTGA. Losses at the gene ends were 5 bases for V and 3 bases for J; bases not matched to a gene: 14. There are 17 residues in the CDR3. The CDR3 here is CASSQRGAGGRKETQYF. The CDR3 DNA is TGTGCCAGCAGCCAAAGGGGGGCAGGGGGCAGGAAAGAGACCCAGTACTTC.

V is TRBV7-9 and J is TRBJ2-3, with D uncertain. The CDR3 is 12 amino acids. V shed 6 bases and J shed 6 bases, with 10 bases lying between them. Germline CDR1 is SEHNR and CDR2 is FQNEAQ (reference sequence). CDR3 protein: CASSYPRDTQYF. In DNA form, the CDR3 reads TGTGCCAGCAGTTACCCTCGGGATACGCAGTATTTT.

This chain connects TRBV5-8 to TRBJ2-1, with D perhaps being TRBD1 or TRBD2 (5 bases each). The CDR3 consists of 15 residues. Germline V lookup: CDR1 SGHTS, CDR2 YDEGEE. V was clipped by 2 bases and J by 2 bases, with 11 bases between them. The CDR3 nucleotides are TGTGCCAGCAGCTTCCGGGACCAAACCTACAATGAGCAGTTCTTC. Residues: CASSFRDQTYNEQFF. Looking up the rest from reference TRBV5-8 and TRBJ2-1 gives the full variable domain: EAGVTQSPTHLIKTRGQQATLRCSPISGHTSVYWYQQALGLGLQFLLWYDEGEERNRGNFPPRFSGRQFPNYSSELNVNALELEDSALYLCASSFRDQTYNEQFFGPGTRLTVL.

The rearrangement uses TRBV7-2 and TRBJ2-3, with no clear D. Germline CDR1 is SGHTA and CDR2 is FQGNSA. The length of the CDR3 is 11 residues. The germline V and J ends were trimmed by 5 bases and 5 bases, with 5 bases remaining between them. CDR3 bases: TGTGCCAGCAGCCCCAAAGATACGCAGTATTTT. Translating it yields CASSPKDTQYF.

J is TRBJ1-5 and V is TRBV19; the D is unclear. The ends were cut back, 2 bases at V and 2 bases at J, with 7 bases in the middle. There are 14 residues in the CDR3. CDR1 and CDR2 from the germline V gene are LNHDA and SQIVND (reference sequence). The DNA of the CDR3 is TGTGCCAGTAGTATATTGGGTGGCAATCAGCCCCAGCATTTT. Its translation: CASSILGGNQPQHF.

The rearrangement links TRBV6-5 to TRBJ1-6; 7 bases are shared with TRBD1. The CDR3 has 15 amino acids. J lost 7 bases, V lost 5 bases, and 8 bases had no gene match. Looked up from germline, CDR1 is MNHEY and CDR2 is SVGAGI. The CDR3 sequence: CASSNQQGRNSPLHF. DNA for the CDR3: TGTGCCAGCAGTAACCAACAGGGGAGGAATTCACCCCTCCACTTT.

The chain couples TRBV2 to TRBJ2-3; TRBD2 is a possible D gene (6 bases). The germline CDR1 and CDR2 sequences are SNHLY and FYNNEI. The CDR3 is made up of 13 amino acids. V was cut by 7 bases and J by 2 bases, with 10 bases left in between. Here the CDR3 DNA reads TGTGCCAGCAACGCGGGGACCACAGATACGCAGTATTTT. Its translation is CASNAGTTDTQYF.

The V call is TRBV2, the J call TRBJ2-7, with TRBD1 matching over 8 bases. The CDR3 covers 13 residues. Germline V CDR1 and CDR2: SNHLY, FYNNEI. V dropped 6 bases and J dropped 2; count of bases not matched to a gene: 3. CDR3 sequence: CASSETGAYEQYF. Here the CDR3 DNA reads TGTGCCAGCAGCGAGACAGGGGCCTACGAGCAGTACTTC.

The CDR3 DNA follows: TGTGCCTGGACCCCGTACGACAGGGGGGGGAACACTGAAGCTTTCTTT. This sequence encodes CAWTPYDRGGNTEAFF. This chain links TRBV30 with TRBJ1-1; 9 bases align to TRBD1. Looked up from germline, CDR1 is GTSNPN and CDR2 is SVGIG (reference sequence). With V trimmed by 4 bases and J by 1 base, 10 bases remained unmatched. The CDR3 totals 16 residues.

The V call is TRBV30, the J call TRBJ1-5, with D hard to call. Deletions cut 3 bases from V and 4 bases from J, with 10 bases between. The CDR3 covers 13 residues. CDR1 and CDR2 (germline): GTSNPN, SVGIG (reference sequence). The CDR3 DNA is TGTGCCTGGAGCTCTCTGGGGAATCAGCCCCAGCATTTT. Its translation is CAWSSLGNQPQHF.

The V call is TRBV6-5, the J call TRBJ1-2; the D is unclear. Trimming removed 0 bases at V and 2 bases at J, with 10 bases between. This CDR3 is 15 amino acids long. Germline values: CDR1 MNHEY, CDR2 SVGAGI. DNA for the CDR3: TGTGCCAGCAGTTACTCGCTCAGTTTAAACTATGGCTACACCTTC. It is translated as CASSYSLSLNYGYTF.

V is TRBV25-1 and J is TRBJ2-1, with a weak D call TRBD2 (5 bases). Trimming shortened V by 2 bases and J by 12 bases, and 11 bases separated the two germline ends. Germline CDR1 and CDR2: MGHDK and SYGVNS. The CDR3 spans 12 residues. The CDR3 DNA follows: TGTGCCAGCAGTGAAGCCGGGATGTCGCAGTTCTTC. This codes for CASSEAGMSQFF.

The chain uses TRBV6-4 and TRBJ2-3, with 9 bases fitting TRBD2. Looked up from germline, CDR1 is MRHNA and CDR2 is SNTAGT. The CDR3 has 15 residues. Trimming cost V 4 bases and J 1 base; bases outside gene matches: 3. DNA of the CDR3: TGTGCCAGCAGTGTCATAGCGGGAGGCACAGATACGCAGTATTTT. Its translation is CASSVIAGGTDTQYF.